This T cell receptor beta chain was documented in a study of STAT5B mutations in CD4+ large granular lymphocyte leukemia. Points from the study as a whole: 8/27 top patient clones versus 2/35 control clones were TRBV06-family.

This clone was picked up a small number of times. The target antigen is unknown. The CDR3 length is 15 residues. CDR1 and CDR2 (germline): SEHNR, FQNEAQ (reference sequence). The ends were cut back, 7 bases at V and 1 base at J, with 16 bases in the middle. Assay: immunoSEQ multiplex PCR; the TCRdb copy retains only in-frame clones and omits some. The table records about 28,000 clones, about 77% of them present only once. The V call is TRBV7-9, the J call TRBJ1-1, with unresolved D. Source material: CD4+ T cells from blood buffy coats. The receptor was isolated from a human donor in good health. As DNA, the CDR3 is TGTGCCAGCAATCGATACGCCACAGAGAACACTGAAGCTTTCTTT. Amino acid sequence: CASNRYATENTEAFF.